The clone carrying this TCR beta chain was detected many times. This sample was taken from a study of human T cells and chemical hapten exposure. Study summary: Affected patients, primarily female, had alopecia areata, totalis or universalis.

Time point defined: pre-sensitization, week 0. The sample's treatment: therapeutic diphenylcyclopropenone sensitization with weekly scalp DPC. Original analysis: Samples held a median of around 92,000 TCRs, range about 23,224–700,000. A single record per CDR3 protein comes from TCRdb applying MiXCR to the RACE reads. The authors' filters were not applied to this entry. This sample has 95,000 to 150,000 distinct CDR3 sequences, with about 14% found just once. The V and J ends lost 4 bases and 2 bases respectively, with 16 bases between them. The length of the CDR3 is 16 residues. Germline V gene sequence: CDR1 SGHDT, CDR2 YYEEEE.

This specimen was whole blood, taken in connection with sensitization to the hapten diphenylcyclopropenone (DPC). This receptor was identified in a woman younger than 35 with alopecia areata. Some clones in this sample may be carry-over from other donors' samples. The J gene is TRBJ1-5, the V gene TRBV5-6, with a possible D match to TRBD1 (5 bases). In nucleotides, the CDR3 is TGTGCCAGCAGCCCTGGGGGGGAGATTGGCAATCAGCCCCAGCATTTT. As protein: CASSPGGEIGNQPQHF.